A single sample gave rise to the 18 T cell receptor beta chains below, sequenced in a study of blood T cell repertoires in COVID-19. Sequencing was performed with immunoSEQ multiplex PCR; in TCRdb, only in-frame clones are kept and a portion is missing. The sample lists about 85,000 clones, about 83% occurring once. Sequencing used peripheral blood. The source of these receptors is a man in his 60s with acute or convalescent COVID-19.

This CDR3 is CASSLSDRLNTEAFF. CDR3 sequence (DNA): TGTGCCAGCAGTTTATCGGACAGGCTGAACACTGAAGCTTTCTTT. This chain links TRBV27 with TRBJ1-1; 7 bases are shared with TRBD1. CDR3 length: 15 residues. The germline gives CDR1 MNHEY, CDR2 SMNVEV (reference sequence). J lost 0 bases, V lost 0 bases, and 1 base had no gene match.

Comment on this clone: Other DNA sequences in the sample encode the same CDR3. The chain couples TRBV6-5 to TRBJ1-1; 8 nucleotides match TRBD1. V was pared by 9 bases and J by 2 bases, with 5 bases of the junction left unmatched. CDR3 size: 13 residues. The germline V gene encodes CDR1 MNHEY and CDR2 SVGAGI. CDR3 in DNA: TGTGCCAGTCTAGGACAGGGAAACACTGAAGCTTTCTTT. As protein: CASLGQGNTEAFF.

The rearrangement uses TRBV19 and TRBJ2-6; the D is unclear. From germline, CDR1 is LNHDA and CDR2 SQIVND (reference sequence). The CDR3 covers 14 residues. V lost 0 bases and J 3 bases, leaving 3 bases between the germline ends. The CDR3: CASSIDHGANVLTF. CDR3 nucleotides: TGTGCCAGTAGTATAGATCATGGGGCCAACGTCCTGACTTTC.

The gene calls are TRBV9 and TRBJ1-2; D unclear. Germline loops: CDR1 SGDLS, CDR2 YYNGEE. The CDR3 totals 11 residues. The V end was cut by 3 bases, the J end by 6 bases, with 6 bases between. The CDR3 spells CASSASNGYTF. CDR3 bases: TGTGCCAGCAGCGCATCAAATGGCTACACCTTC.

The gene calls are TRBV30 and TRBJ1-5; 8 bases fit TRBD1. The J segment lost 9 bases and the V segment lost 0 bases, leaving 19 bases of the junction unmatched. Germline V CDR1 and CDR2: GTSNPN, SVGIG (reference sequence). The CDR3 sequence is 18 residues long. CDR3 loop: CAWSVKLGTGYSGGPQHF. CDR3 sequence (DNA): TGTGCCTGGAGTGTAAAGTTAGGGACAGGCTATTCGGGGGGGCCCCAGCATTTT.

The chain combines TRBV7-9 with TRBJ2-1, with D unclear. Trimming cost V 1 base and J 0 bases, with 10 bases left between them. Germline V gene sequence: CDR1 SEHNR, CDR2 FQNEAQ (reference sequence). This CDR3 spans 16 amino acids. DNA for the CDR3: TGTGCCAGCAGCTTAGTCAGTTCCTTCTCCTACAATGAGCAGTTCTTC. Its protein product is CASSLVSSFSYNEQFF. Full variable domain (remainder filled in from reference TRBV7-9 and TRBJ2-1): DTGVSQNPRHKITKRGQNVTFRCDPISEHNRLYWYRQTLGQGPEFLTYFQNEAQLEKSRLLSDRFSAERPKGSFSTLEIQRTEQGDSAMYLCASSLVSSFSYNEQFFGPGTRLTVL.

The chain has TRBV24-1 and TRBJ2-7; no clear D. Germline CDR1 KGHDR, CDR2 SFDVKD. The CDR3 spans 11 residues. V lost 5 bases, J lost 3 bases, and 4 bases lay in between. CDR3 in DNA: TGTGCCACCAGTGCGGGCTACGAGCAGTACTTC. Protein: CATSAGYEQYF.

The rearrangement uses TRBV6-5 and TRBJ2-7, with a possible D match to TRBD2 (5 bases). Trimming left V 2 bases short and J 7 bases short, with 6 bases between. Germline V gives CDR1 MNHEY, CDR2 SVGAGI. This CDR3 spans 11 amino acids. CDR3 loop: CASSYREEQYF. CDR3 DNA sequence: TGTGCCAGCAGTTACAGGGAGGAGCAGTACTTC.

The J gene is TRBJ1-1, the V gene TRBV29-1, with D unresolved. Germline assignment: CDR1 SQVTM and CDR2 ANQGSEA. The V end was cut by 7 bases, the J end by 2 bases, with 11 bases between. The length of the CDR3 is 12 residues. The CDR3 sequence: CSAGPRNTEAFF. DNA for the CDR3: TGCAGCGCCGGCCCTAGAAACACTGAAGCTTTCTTT.

This clone appeared a single time. In DNA form, the CDR3 reads TGTGCCAGCAGTGTGGGGGCCTCTGGAAACACCATATATTTT. Its protein is CASSVGASGNTIYF. The V call is TRBV11-2, the J call TRBJ1-3, with D tentatively TRBD1 (6 bases). CDR1 and CDR2 from the germline V gene are SGHAT and FQNNGV. This CDR3 has 14 amino acids. The V end lost 6 bases, the J end lost 0 bases, and 9 bases lay between the germline ends.

This chain uses TRBV19 with TRBJ2-2, with 12 bases identical to TRBD2. This CDR3 spans 16 amino acids. Unmatched junction bases numbered 6, after V lost 7 bases and J lost 3 bases. CDR1 LNHDA and CDR2 SQIVND come from the germline V gene (reference sequence). CDR3 loop: CASTASGGADTGELFF. The CDR3, as DNA: TGTGCCAGTACGGCTAGCGGGGGGGCCGACACCGGGGAGCTGTTTTTT.

The rearrangement uses TRBV5-1 and TRBJ2-5; D is perhaps TRBD1 (6 bases). The ends were cut back, 5 bases at V and 5 bases at J, with 16 bases in the middle. CDR1 and CDR2 from the germline V gene are SGHRS and YFSETQ. The CDR3 extends over 14 amino acids. DNA for the CDR3: TGCGCCAGCAGTCCATCAGGGGCTCGGGAGACCCAGTACTTC. Protein product: CASSPSGARETQYF.

With regard to this clone: In the same sample, other DNA sequences code for this CDR3. The genes are TRBV18 and TRBJ1-1; no reliable D call. Germline V gene lookup returns CDR1 KGHSH and CDR2 LQKENI. The germline V and J ends were trimmed by 2 bases and 2 bases, with 9 bases remaining between them. The CDR3 is 14 residues long. DNA for the CDR3: TGTGCCAGCTCACCAACCGAGGGCAACACTGAAGCTTTCTTT. As protein: CASSPTEGNTEAFF. The complete variable domain, with remaining parts taken from reference TRBV18 and TRBJ1-1, reads NAGVMQNPRHLVRRRGQEARLRCSPMKGHSHVYWYRQLPEEGLKFMVYLQKENIIDESGMPKERFSAEFPKEGPSILRIQQVVRGDSAAYFCASSPTEGNTEAFFGQGTRLTVV.

V and J are TRBV7-2 and TRBJ2-5; a weak D match, TRBD1 (7 bases). This CDR3 has 15 residues. Germline assignment: CDR1 SGHTA and CDR2 FQGNSA. The V end was cut by 8 bases, the J end by 1 base, with 17 bases between. The CDR3 DNA reads TGTGCCAGCCGCGGATTCCAGGGGGGCCAAGAGACCCAGTACTTC. This translates into CASRGFQGGQETQYF.

The rearrangement joins TRBV6-1 to TRBJ1-5, with a weak D call TRBD1 (5 bases). Trimming stripped 2 bases from V and 11 bases from J, with 16 bases between. The CDR3 loop spans 14 amino acids. In germline, CDR1 is MNHNS, CDR2 SASEGT. CDR3 loop: CASSEWGGKGSQHF. CDR3 coding DNA: TGTGCCAGCAGTGAATGGGGGGGTAAGGGATCCCAGCATTTT.

This chain links TRBV5-8 with TRBJ1-6; perhaps TRBD1 as D (5 bases). The germline V gene has CDR1 SGHTS and CDR2 YDEGEE. V dropped 4 bases and J dropped 6 bases, with 11 bases sitting between them. There are 14 residues in the CDR3. The CDR3 spells CASSRQRSNSPLHF. For the CDR3, the DNA is TGTGCCAGCAGCCGACAGAGAAGTAATTCACCCCTCCACTTT.

The chain employs TRBV7-9 and TRBJ2-1, with 8 bases aligning to TRBD2. V lost 6 bases to trimming and J lost 8 bases; unmatched junction nucleotides: 15. This CDR3 spans 16 amino acids. Germline values: CDR1 SEHNR, CDR2 FQNEAQ (reference sequence). CDR3 protein: CASSYLPGLGNDEQFF. DNA for the CDR3: TGTGCCAGCAGTTATTTACCGGGACTAGGAAACGATGAGCAGTTCTTC.

The gene calls are TRBV4-3 and TRBJ2-5; 14 bases match TRBD2. The CDR3 covers 19 residues. Germline assignment: CDR1 LGHNA and CDR2 YSLEER. V lost 6 bases and J lost 2; bases outside the gene matches: 14. CDR3 sequence reads: CASSPSLVTSGGVQETQYF. In DNA form, the CDR3 reads TGCGCCAGCAGTCCAAGTCTAGTGACTAGCGGGGGGGTTCAAGAGACCCAGTACTTC.